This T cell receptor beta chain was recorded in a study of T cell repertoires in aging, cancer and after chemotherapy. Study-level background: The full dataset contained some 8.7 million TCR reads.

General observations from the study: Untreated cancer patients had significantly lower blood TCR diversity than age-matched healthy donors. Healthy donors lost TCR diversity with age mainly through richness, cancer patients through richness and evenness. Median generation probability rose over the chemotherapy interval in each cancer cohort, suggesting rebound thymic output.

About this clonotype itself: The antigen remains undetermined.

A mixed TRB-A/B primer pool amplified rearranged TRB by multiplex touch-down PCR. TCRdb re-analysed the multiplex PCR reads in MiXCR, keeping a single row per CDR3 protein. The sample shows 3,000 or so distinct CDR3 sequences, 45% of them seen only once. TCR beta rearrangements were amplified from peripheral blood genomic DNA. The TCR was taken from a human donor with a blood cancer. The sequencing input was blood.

The CDR3 is CASSEAGVVVDTQYF. CDR3 nucleotide sequence: TGTGCCAGTAGTGAGGCGGGAGTGGTGGTAGATACGCAGTATTTT. This sequence joins TRBV19 and TRBJ2-3, with 7 bases that match TRBD2. Looked up from germline, CDR1 is LNHDA and CDR2 is SQIVND (reference sequence). V gave up 5 bases and J gave up 5 bases; unmatched junction bases: 10. The CDR3 is 15 residues long.